This passage covers 14 T cell receptor beta chains from one sample sequenced in a study of shared clonotypes between healthy human individuals. Libraries were prepared by immunoSEQ multiplex PCR; TCRdb keeps only in-frame clonotypes and omits some of them. The repertoire holds 1.5 million to 2.5 million clones, with 85% to 95% as singletons. CD45RO-negative cells were positively selected for CCR7, leaving out terminally differentiated effector memory CD45RA+ cells. Sample: naive CD8+ T cells sorted from blood. These receptors all stem from a young man in good health.

The rearrangement uses TRBV11-1 and TRBJ2-5, with 9 positions matching TRBD2. Germline lookup yields CDR1 SGHAT and CDR2 FQDESV (reference sequence). The CDR3 is made up of 15 amino acids. V was clipped by 5 bases and J by 2 bases; unmatched bases: 6. The CDR3 DNA reads as TGTGCCAGCAGCCCTACTAGCGGGTCACAAGAGACCCAGTACTTC. Translating it yields CASSPTSGSQETQYF.

The J gene is TRBJ1-4, the V gene TRBV27, with TRBD1 matching over 10 bases. V was pared by 3 bases and J by 0 bases, with 4 bases of the junction left unmatched. The germline V gene has CDR1 MNHEY and CDR2 SMNVEV (reference sequence). The CDR3 loop spans 17 amino acids. The CDR3 loop is CASSFGQGVATNEKLFF. The CDR3 DNA reads TGTGCCAGCAGTTTTGGACAGGGGGTTGCAACTAATGAAAAACTGTTTTTT.

The genes are TRBV27 and TRBJ1-2; a possible D gene is TRBD1 (6 bases). V lost 5 bases and J 6 bases, leaving 13 bases between the germline ends. The CDR3 is 13 amino acids. From germline, CDR1 is MNHEY and CDR2 SMNVEV (reference sequence). The DNA for the CDR3 is TGTGCCAGCAGTCCGAGGGGGGCTGATGGCTACACCTTC. This encodes CASSPRGADGYTF.

J is TRBJ2-7 and V is TRBV10-2; no clear D gene. CDR3 length: 13 amino acids. Germline CDR1 reads WSHSY; CDR2 reads SAAADI. Trimming removed 3 bases from V and 3 bases from J, with 9 bases in between. CDR3: CASSDFVGYEQYF. The CDR3 DNA reads TGCGCCAGCAGTGATTTTGTGGGCTACGAGCAGTACTTC.

The chain has TRBV15 and TRBJ2-3; D uncertain. Germline V CDR1 and CDR2: LNHNV, YYDKDF (reference sequence). The ends were cut back, 0 bases at V and 5 bases at J, with 6 bases in the middle. The CDR3 has 13 amino acids. The chain's CDR3 is CATSRDLVDTQYF. The CDR3, as DNA: TGTGCCACCAGCAGAGATCTGGTAGATACGCAGTATTTT.

The chain links TRBV4-1 to TRBJ1-5, with 7 nucleotides matching TRBD1. The CDR3 consists of 17 residues. Per germline, CDR1 MGHRA and CDR2 YSYEKL. V lost 2 bases to trimming and J lost 7 bases; unmatched junction nucleotides: 14. As DNA, the CDR3 is TGCGCCAGCAGCCAACCTTTCTCAGGGGGGGTACAGCAGCCCCAGCATTTT. It yields the protein CASSQPFSGGVQQPQHF.

On this clone: Other DNA sequences in the sample encode the same CDR3. V usage is TRBV9 and J usage is TRBJ2-2; D possibly uses TRBD1 or TRBD2 (5 bases each). Germline CDR1 reads SGDLS; CDR2 reads YYNGEE. The CDR3 totals 14 residues. Trimming pared 0 bases from V and 5 bases from J, leaving 8 bases between. This CDR3 is CASSVGGGTGELFF. DNA for the CDR3: TGTGCCAGCAGCGTAGGTGGGGGTACCGGGGAGCTGTTTTTT.

This chain links TRBV28 with TRBJ1-3, with unresolved D. The CDR3 length is 12 residues. V dropped 4 bases and J dropped 6 bases, with 7 bases sitting between them. Germline values: CDR1 MDHEN, CDR2 SYDVKM. Here the CDR3 reads CASSSVENTIYF. The CDR3 DNA reads as TGTGCCAGCAGTTCTGTTGAAAACACCATATATTTT.

This clone was recorded only once. The chain joins TRBV6-6 to TRBJ2-3; 11 positions match TRBD2. The V gene's germline CDR1 is MNHNY and CDR2 SVGAGI (reference sequence). CDR3 length equals 15 residues. With V trimmed by 5 bases and J by 5 bases, 6 bases remained unmatched. CDR3 in DNA: TGTGCCAGCAGTCCTACTAGCGGGAGTGTAGATACGCAGTATTTT. This codes for CASSPTSGSVDTQYF.

Note on this clone: Compared with germline, one end of the junction differs, possibly owing to a read error. The rearrangement links TRBV7-7 to TRBJ2-2; D ambiguous. In germline, CDR1 is SSHAT, CDR2 FNYEAQ (reference sequence). This CDR3 contains 12 residues. CDR3 nucleotide sequence: TGTGCTAGCAGCCCAGACACCGGGGAGCTGTTTTTT. Its protein is CASSPDTGELFF.

Worth noting for this clone: Other DNA sequences in the sample encode the same CDR3. The chain couples TRBV27 to TRBJ2-7, with a possible D match to TRBD1 (7 bases). Trimming removed 0 bases at V and 2 bases at J, with 14 bases between. The length of the CDR3 is 16 residues. Germline CDR1 is MNHEY and CDR2 is SMNVEV (reference sequence). CDR3 coding DNA: TGTGCCAGCAGTTTATCCCGCGGGACAGAGGCCTACGAGCAGTACTTC. This sequence encodes CASSLSRGTEAYEQYF.

Comment on this clone: Other DNA sequences within the sample encode an identical CDR3. The chain carries TRBV7-6 and TRBJ1-1; D not certain. The CDR3 runs 13 residues. With 5 bases removed from V and 2 bases from J, the gap between germline ends came to 9 bases. Germline assignment: CDR1 SGHVS and CDR2 FNYEAQ. CDR3 DNA: TGTGCCAGCAGCCCCGGTGGAAACACTGAAGCTTTCTTT. It translates to CASSPGGNTEAFF. Full variable domain (remainder filled in from reference TRBV7-6 and TRBJ1-1): GAGVSQSPRYKVTKRGQDVALRCDPISGHVSLYWYRQALGQGPEFLTYFNYEAQQDKSGLPNDRFSAERPEGSISTLTIQRTEQRDSAMYRCASSPGGNTEAFFGQGTRLTVV.

This clone appeared a single time. The rearrangement joins TRBV6-5 to TRBJ1-6; 8 bases are a match to TRBD1. The V gene's germline CDR1 is MNHEY and CDR2 SVGAGI. The CDR3 consists of 12 residues. The junction had 5 bases not matched to a gene; V was cut back by 5 bases and J by 14 bases. The CDR3: CASSGQGLTLHF. Here the CDR3 DNA reads TGTGCCAGCAGTGGACAGGGTTTAACCCTCCACTTT.

The chain joins TRBV27 to TRBJ2-3, with 7 bases identical to TRBD2. The length of the CDR3 is 16 residues. With 5 bases clipped from V and 5 bases from J, the junction kept 13 bases outside the gene matches. The germline V gene encodes CDR1 MNHEY and CDR2 SMNVEV (reference sequence). This CDR3 is CASSPHGAGVIDTQYF. The CDR3 coding sequence is TGTGCCAGCAGTCCCCACGGGGCGGGAGTTATAGATACGCAGTATTTT.